This T cell receptor beta chain originates from a study of identical twins. Study outcomes and limitations: The authors drew conclusions from cross-sectional statistical analysis rather than following the same donors.

This CDR3 has 15 amino acids. Between the trimmed V and J ends, which lost 0 bases and 0 bases, there was a span of 8 bases. The germline V gene encodes CDR1 SEHNR and CDR2 FQNEAQ (reference sequence). Everyone who gave samples was a healthy Caucasian. Each CDR3 protein gets one entry after TCRdb re-called the 5' RACE reads with MiXCR. The sample has some 760,000 distinct CDR3 sequences, roughly 18% seen once. Points on this clonotype: Its antigen is still unknown.

The sample was also reused in another study, on T cells expressing NK-cell markers.

The sequencing sample was made of PBMCs. This chain joins TRBV7-9 and TRBJ1-1, with a possible D match to TRBD1 (5 bases). The clonotype originates from a woman younger than 30 in good health. CDR3 sequence reads: CASSLATVMNTEAFF. CDR3 bases: TGTGCCAGCAGCTTAGCGACAGTCATGAACACTGAAGCTTTCTTT. Complete variable domain (other parts from reference TRBV7-9 and TRBJ1-1): DTGVSQNPRHKITKRGQNVTFRCDPISEHNRLYWYRQTLGQGPEFLTYFQNEAQLEKSRLLSDRFSAERPKGSFSTLEIQRTEQGDSAMYLCASSLATVMNTEAFFGQGTRLTVV.